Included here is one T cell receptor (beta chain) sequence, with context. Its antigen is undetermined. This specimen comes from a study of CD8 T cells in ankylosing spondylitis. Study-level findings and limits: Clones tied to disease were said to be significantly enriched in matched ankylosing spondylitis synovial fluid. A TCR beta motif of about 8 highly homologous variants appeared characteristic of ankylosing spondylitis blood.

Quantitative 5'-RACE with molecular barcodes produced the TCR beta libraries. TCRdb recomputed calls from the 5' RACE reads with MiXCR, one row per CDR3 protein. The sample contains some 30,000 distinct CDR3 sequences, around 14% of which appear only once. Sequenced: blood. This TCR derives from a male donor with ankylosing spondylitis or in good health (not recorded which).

CDR3 sequence reads: CASSYAAGAYHEQYF. CDR3 nucleotide sequence: TGTGCCAGCAGTTATGCTGCGGGAGCTTACCACGAGCAGTACTTC. The chain combines TRBV6-2 or TRBV6-3 with TRBJ2-7; 7 bases agree with TRBD2. J lost 5 bases, V lost 3 bases, and 10 bases had no gene match. This CDR3 spans 15 amino acids. Germline CDR1 reads MNHEY; CDR2 reads SVGEGT.